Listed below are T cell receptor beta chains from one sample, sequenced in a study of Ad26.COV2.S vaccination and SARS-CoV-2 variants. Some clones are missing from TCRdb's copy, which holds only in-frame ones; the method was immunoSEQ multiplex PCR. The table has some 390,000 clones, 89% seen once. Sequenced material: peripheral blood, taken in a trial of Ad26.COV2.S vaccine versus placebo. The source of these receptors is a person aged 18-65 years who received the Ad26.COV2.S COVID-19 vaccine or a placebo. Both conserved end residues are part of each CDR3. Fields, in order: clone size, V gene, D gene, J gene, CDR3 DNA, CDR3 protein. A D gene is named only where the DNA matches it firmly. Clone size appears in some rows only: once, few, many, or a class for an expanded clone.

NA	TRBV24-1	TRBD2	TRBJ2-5	TGTGCCACCAGTGATTCCTTCGAGATTAGCGGGAGGGAAGAGACCCAGTACTTC	CATSDSFEISGREETQYF
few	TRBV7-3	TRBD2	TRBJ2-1	TGTGCCAGCAGCTTATGGGGAATTAGCGGGAGGAGCAGCGGCAATGAGCAGTTCTTC	CASSLWGISGRSSGNEQFF
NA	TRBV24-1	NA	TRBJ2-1	TGTGCCACCAGTGATTTGAGCGGCAGGAGCTCCTACAATGAGCAGTTCTTC	CATSDLSGRSSYNEQFF
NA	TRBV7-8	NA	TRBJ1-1	TGTGCCAGCAGCGCAGCGGGGGGCGAGACTGAAGCTTTCTTT	CASSAAGGETEAFF
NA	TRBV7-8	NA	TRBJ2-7	TGTGCCAGCAGCTTCCCAGGGACGGCGGACTACGAGCAGTACTTC	CASSFPGTADYEQYF
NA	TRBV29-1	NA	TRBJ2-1	TGCAGCGTTGGGGCCGGGACAAACTCCTACAATGAGCAGTTCTTC	CSVGAGTNSYNEQFF
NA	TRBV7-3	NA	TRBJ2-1	TGTGCCAGCAGCTTAGGCGGGGTTCCCAATGAGCAGTTCTTC	CASSLGGVPNEQFF
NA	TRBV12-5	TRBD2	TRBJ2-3	TGTGCTAGTGGTTTGGTAGTAGCGGGAGGGGGGGCAGATACGCAGTATTTT	CASGLVVAGGGADTQYF
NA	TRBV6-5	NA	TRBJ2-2	TGTGCCAGCAATTTTGACGGAGCCGGGGAGCTGTTTTTT	CASNFDGAGELFF
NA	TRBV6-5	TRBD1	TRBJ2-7	TGTGCCAGCAGCTCTACAGGGGGTCCCTACGAGCAGTACTTC	CASSSTGGPYEQYF
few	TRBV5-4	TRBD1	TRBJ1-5	TGTGCCAGCAGCTCCGGACAGGGTCAAGGACCCCAGCATTTT	CASSSGQGQGPQHF
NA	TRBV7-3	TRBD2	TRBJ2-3	TGTGCCAGCAGCCCATCGAGCGGGAGGGCGATAGATACGCAGTATTTT	CASSPSSGRAIDTQYF
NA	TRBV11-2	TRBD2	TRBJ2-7	TGTGCCAGCAGCGGGCGGGGACTAGCGGGAAACGAATACTTC	CASSGRGLAGNEYF
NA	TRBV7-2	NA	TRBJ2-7	TGTGCCAGCAGCATGGGGCAGGGAACCAACGAGCAGTACTTC	CASSMGQGTNEQYF
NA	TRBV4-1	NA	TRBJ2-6	TGCGCCAGCAGCCAAGGTTCGACAGTTGGGGCCAACGTCCTGACTTTC	CASSQGSTVGANVLTF
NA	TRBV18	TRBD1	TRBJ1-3	TGTGCCAGCTCACCGGTGACAGGGTCTGGAAACACCATATATTTT	CASSPVTGSGNTIYF
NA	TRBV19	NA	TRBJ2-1	TGTGCCAGTAGAGACTTTCAAGTTAGTGAGCAGTTCTTC	CASRDFQVSEQFF
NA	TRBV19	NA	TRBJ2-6	TGTGCCAGTAGTATATCGGTATGGTCCCTCTATCCTGGGGCCAACGTCCTGACTTTC	CASSISVWSLYPGANVLTF
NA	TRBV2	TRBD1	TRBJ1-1	TGTGCCAGCAGTCCGGACAGGGACGGCACTGAAGCTTTCTTT	CASSPDRDGTEAFF
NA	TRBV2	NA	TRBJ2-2	TGTGCCAGCAGTGGTGCAGGGATAACCGGGGAGCTGTTTTTT	CASSGAGITGELFF
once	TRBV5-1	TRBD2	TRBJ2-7	TGCGCCAGCAGCGCGGGACTAGCGGGTCGCGACGAGCAGTACTTC	CASSAGLAGRDEQYF
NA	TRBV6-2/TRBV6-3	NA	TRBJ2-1	TGTGCCAGCAGTTACTACCCCTACAATGAGCAGTTCTTC	CASSYYPYNEQFF
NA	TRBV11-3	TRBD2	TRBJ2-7	TGTGCCAGCAGCTTAATAAGGGTAGCGGGAGTCTACGAGCAGTACTTC	CASSLIRVAGVYEQYF
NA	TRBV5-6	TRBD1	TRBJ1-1	TGTGCCAGCAGCTTGGGTGGGACAGGATCCACTGAAGCTTTCTTT	CASSLGGTGSTEAFF
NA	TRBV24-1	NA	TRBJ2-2	TGTGCCACCAGAGAACGGGCGGCCGGGGAGCTGTTTTTT	CATRERAAGELFF
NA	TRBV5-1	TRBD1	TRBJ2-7	TGCGCCAGCAGCCCTCGACAGGGGACCGCCTACGAGCAGTACTTC	CASSPRQGTAYEQYF
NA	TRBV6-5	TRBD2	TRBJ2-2	TGTGCCAGCAGTTACGCGGGAGACACCGGGGAGCTGTTTTTT	CASSYAGDTGELFF
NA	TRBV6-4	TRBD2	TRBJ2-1	TGTGCCAGCAGTGACACTAGCGGCCGGTCCTACAATGAGCAGTTCTTC	CASSDTSGRSYNEQFF
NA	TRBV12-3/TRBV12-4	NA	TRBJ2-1	TGTGCCAGCAGCCGCGGCGAACAGTTCTTC	CASSRGEQFF
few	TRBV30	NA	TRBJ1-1	TGTGCCTGGAGTGTAAGATTAGGGATAGCTTTCTTT	CAWSVRLGIAFF
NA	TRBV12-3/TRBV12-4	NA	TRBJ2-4	TGTGCCAGCAGTGAAGGAGGCAAAAACATTCAGTACTTC	CASSEGGKNIQYF
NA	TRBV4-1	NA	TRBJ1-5	TGCGCCAGCAGCCAAGTCGGGTCTAATCAGCCCCAGCATTTT	CASSQVGSNQPQHF
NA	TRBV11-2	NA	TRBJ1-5	TGTGCCAGCAGCTTGTCGGGGAATCAGCCCCAGCATTTT	CASSLSGNQPQHF
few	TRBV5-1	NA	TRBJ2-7	TGCGCCAGCAGCTTGTTTAGCGGACAGGACAAGAACTTC	CASSLFSGQDKNF
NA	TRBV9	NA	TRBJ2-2	TGTGCCAGCAGCGCTGGGCATAACACCGGGGAGCTGTTTTTT	CASSAGHNTGELFF
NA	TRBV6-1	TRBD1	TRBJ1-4	TGTGCCAGCAGTGAAAGACAGGGCCTTAATGAAAAACTGTTTTTT	CASSERQGLNEKLFF
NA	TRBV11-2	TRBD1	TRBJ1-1	TGTGCCAGCAGCTTACAAGGGACAGGGGACACTGAAGCTTTCTTT	CASSLQGTGDTEAFF
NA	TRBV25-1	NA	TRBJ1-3	TGTGCCAGCAGTGAGGGGGCACGGAGCTCTGGAAACACCATATATTTT	CASSEGARSSGNTIYF
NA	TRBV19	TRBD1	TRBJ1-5	TGTGCCAGCGACAGGGGTGCAGGGCCCCAGCATTTT	CASDRGAGPQHF
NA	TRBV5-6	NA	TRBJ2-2	TGTGCCAGCAAAAACAGTCCGAACACCGGGGAGCTGTTTTTT	CASKNSPNTGELFF
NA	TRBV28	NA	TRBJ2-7	TGTGCCAGCAGATTACAGGGTTACGAGCAGTACTTC	CASRLQGYEQYF
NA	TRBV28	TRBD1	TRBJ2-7	TGTGCCAGCAGACTACAGGGGGAGGCCTACGAGCAGTACTTC	CASRLQGEAYEQYF
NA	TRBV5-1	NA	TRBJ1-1	TGCGCCAGCAGCTTGGGGTGGGGCAGGGTCAACACTGAAGCTTTCTTT	CASSLGWGRVNTEAFF
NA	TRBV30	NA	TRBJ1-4	TGTGCCATAGGACGAAAAACAACTAATGAAAAACTGTTTTTT	CAIGRKTTNEKLFF
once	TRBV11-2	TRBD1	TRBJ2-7	TGTGCCAGCAGCTCTGACAGGGTGGGGGAACCATACGAGCAGTACTTC	CASSSDRVGEPYEQYF
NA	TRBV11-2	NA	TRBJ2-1	TGTGCCAGCAGCCCAGATTTTGGGACCTACAATGAGCAGTTCTTC	CASSPDFGTYNEQFF
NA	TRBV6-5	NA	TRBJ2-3	TGTGCCAGCAGTTACACCGGGACCCCCAAAGATCAGTATTTT	CASSYTGTPKDQYF
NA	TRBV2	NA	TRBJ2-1	TGTGCCAGCACAGTTCACAATGAGCAGTTCTTC	CASTVHNEQFF
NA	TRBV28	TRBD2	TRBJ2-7	TGTGCCAGCAGTGCCAGCGGGAGGATCTCCTACGAGCAGTACTTC	CASSASGRISYEQYF
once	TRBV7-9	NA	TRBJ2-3	TGTGCCAGCAGCCCCCCCTTCGGGTGGCATGGCGCAGATACGCAGTATTTT	CASSPPFGWHGADTQYF
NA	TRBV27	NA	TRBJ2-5	TGTGCCAGCAAAGAGACCCAGTACTTC	CASKETQYF
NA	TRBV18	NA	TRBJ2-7	TGTGCCAGCTCACCACCCGGGGCCGAGCAGTACTTC	CASSPPGAEQYF
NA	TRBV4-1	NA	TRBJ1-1	TGCGCCAGCAGCCGAGGGGATTCGAACACTGAAGCTTTCTTT	CASSRGDSNTEAFF